This T cell receptor (beta chain) appears in the sequencing data of a study of PD-1 blockade in classical Hodgkin lymphoma (dated by TCRdb to the early 2020s). About the investigation overall: Nivolumab dosing was 3 mg/kg intravenously every 2 weeks, continuing until either disease progression or unacceptable toxicity. The study used CyTOF and TCR beta sequencing to define a peripheral blood immune signature of response to PD-1 blockade in classical Hodgkin lymphoma. On the study overall, not on this receptor specifically: Baseline TCR diversity was reported to be lower in newly diagnosed patients than in healthy donors, and even lower in relapsed/refractory patients. Diversity was lower in patients who began nivolumab less than 1 year after ASCT, so these patients were left out of later analyses to avoid confounding by immune reconstitution. A significant rise by C4D1 was seen in CD4+ but not CD8+ TCR diversity (p=0.0027 vs p=0.16), with the rise being most apparent in complete responders (p=0.02). The study covered only a single clinical trial cohort, and the causes of the repertoire differences, possibly disease activity or prior therapy, were still not defined. Trial patients achieving complete response had baseline diversity similar to newly diagnosed patients, whereas partial responders and progressors had significantly lower diversity.

Worth noting for this clone: Which antigen it targets is not known. Nothing much larger sits one base from this clone, and base qualities are not available.

Compared with germline, V lacks 2 bases and J lacks 4 bases; bases without a gene match: 4. Looking up the germline V gene (reference sequence) yields CDR1 LNHDA and CDR2 SQIVND. From its cysteine to its phenylalanine, the CDR3 spans 15 amino acids. The read is trimmed to its CDR3 DNA, 45 bases read in frame from base 1. This specimen's time point label, interpreted: cycle 1 day 1 (C1D1), immediately before nivolumab initiation. Every trial patient had relapsed after autologous stem cell transplantation, and cohorts A, B and C differed in prior brentuximab vedotin exposure. The trial cohort comprised 56 patients with relapsed/refractory classical Hodgkin lymphoma whose best overall responses were complete response, partial response or progressive disease. Single-agent nivolumab was administered to trial patients in the multi-cohort phase II CheckMate 205 trial. Best overall response was determined by an independent review committee according to the 2007 International Working Group response criteria. Trial PBMCs were obtained immediately prior to nivolumab initiation (C1D1) and on therapy at cycle 2 day 1 and cycle 4 day 1. Peripheral blood was collected in 8 mL Vacutainer Cell Preparation Tubes, from which PBMCs were isolated by centrifugation and then cryopreserved.

Genomic DNA was isolated using the Qiagen DNeasy kit from unsorted PBMCs as well as from negatively selected CD4+ and CD8+ fractions. TCR beta CDR3 regions were subjected to amplification by immunoSEQ multiplex PCR with primers that anneal to V and J segments. A synthetic immune receptor repertoire was used to minimize amplification bias, and remaining bias was computationally removed after sequencing. The original methods were these. Custom Python scripts were used to quantify repertoire diversity as the Shannon entropy index. Unsorted, CD4+ and CD8+ repertoires were analyzed separately, except for combined analyses in which CD4+ and CD8+ sequences were merged in silico. A clone was considered expanded if an increase in frequency of at least 2-fold after treatment relative to C1D1 was found, and a pseudocount of 0.5 was applied to clones undetected at baseline. Clones with 0 or 1 copy at C1D1 were defined as singleton clones, while clones with 2 or more copies were defined as non-singleton clones. Clones expanded in unsorted samples were labelled as CD4+, CD8+ or unknown by matching protein sequences in sorted samples from the same patient. Diversity changes from C1D1 to C4D1 were tested in paired samples using Wilcoxon tests. TCRdb took over this immuneACCESS table, retaining in-frame rearrangements with V and J assigned. Such tables are incomplete; in checked studies, under half of the missing clones stem from an unresolved V gene, and the remainder is unexplained. That table gives V, J and clone size, and the DNA gave D and trimming. The sample table records around 43,000 clones; roughly 78% of these occur just once. Under 15% of the sample is in the top ten clones.

Here the chain combines TRBV19 and TRBJ2-2, with TRBD1 identical over 7 junction bases. This clonotype was sampled from a human donor with classical Hodgkin lymphoma. The specimen comprised peripheral blood mononuclear cells (PBMCs), sampled at baseline. In nucleotides, the sequence is TGTGCCAGTAGTATAAGTAACAGGGGCACCGGGGAGCTGTTTTTT. This translates into CASSISNRGTGELFF.